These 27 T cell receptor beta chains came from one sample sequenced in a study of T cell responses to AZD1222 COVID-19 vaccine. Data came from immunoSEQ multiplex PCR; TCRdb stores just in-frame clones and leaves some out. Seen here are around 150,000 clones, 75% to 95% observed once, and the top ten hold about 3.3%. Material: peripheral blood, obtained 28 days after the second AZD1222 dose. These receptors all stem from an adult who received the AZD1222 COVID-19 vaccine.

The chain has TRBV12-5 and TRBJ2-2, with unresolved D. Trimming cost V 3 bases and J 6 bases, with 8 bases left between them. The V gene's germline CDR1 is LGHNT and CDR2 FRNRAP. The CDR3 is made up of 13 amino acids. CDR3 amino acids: CASGLKMPGELFF. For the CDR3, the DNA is TGTGCTAGTGGTTTAAAGATGCCCGGGGAGCTGTTTTTT.

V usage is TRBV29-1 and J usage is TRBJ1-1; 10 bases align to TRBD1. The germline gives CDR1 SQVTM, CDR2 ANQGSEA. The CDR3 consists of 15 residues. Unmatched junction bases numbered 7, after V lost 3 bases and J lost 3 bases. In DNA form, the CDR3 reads TGCAGCGTTGAGAAAGCCGGGACAGGGGACACTGAAGCTTTCTTT. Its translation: CSVEKAGTGDTEAFF.

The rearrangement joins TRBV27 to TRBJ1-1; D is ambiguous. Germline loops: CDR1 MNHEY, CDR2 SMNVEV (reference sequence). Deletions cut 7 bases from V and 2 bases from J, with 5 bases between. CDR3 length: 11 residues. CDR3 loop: CASKFNTEAFF. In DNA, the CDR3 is TGTGCCAGCAAGTTTAACACTGAAGCTTTCTTT.

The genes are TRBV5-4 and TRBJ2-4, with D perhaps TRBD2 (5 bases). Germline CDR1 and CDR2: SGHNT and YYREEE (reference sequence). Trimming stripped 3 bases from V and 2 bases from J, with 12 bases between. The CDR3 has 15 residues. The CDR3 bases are TGTGCCAGCAGCTCCTACAGCGGACCCAAAAACATTCAGTACTTC. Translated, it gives CASSSYSGPKNIQYF.

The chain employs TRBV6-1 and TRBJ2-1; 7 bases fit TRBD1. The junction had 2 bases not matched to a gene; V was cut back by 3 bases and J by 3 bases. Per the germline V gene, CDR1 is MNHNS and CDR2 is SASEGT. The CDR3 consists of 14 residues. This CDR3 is CASSETGSYNEQFF. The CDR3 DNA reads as TGTGCCAGCAGTGAGACAGGGAGCTACAATGAGCAGTTCTTC.

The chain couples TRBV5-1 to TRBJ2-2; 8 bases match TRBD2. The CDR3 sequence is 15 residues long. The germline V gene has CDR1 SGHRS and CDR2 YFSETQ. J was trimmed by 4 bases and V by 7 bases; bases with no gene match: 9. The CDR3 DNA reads TGCGCCAGCTCGGCGGGGGGCCCAACCACCGGGGAGCTGTTTTTT. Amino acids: CASSAGGPTTGELFF.

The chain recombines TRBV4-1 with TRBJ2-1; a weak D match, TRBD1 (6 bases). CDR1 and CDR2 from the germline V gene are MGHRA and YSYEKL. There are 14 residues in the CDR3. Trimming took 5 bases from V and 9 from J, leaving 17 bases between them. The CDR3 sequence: CASSAGQRVGEQFF. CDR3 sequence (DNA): TGCGCCAGCAGCGCTGGACAGCGAGTTGGTGAGCAGTTCTTC.

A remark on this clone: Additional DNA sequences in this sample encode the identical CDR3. CDR3 nucleotides: TGTGCCAGTAGCGAGATCGGACTAGCGGGAGTAGATACGCAGTATTTT. It yields the protein CASSEIGLAGVDTQYF. This chain uses TRBV19 with TRBJ2-3, with 13 bases lining up with TRBD2. V gave up 6 bases and J gave up 5 bases; unmatched junction bases: 8. This CDR3 is 16 amino acids long. Per the germline V gene, CDR1 is LNHDA and CDR2 is SQIVND (reference sequence). The full variable domain, completed using reference TRBV19 and TRBJ2-3, is DGGITQSPKYLFRKEGQNVTLSCEQNLNHDAMYWYRQDPGQGLRLIYYSQIVNDFQKGDIAEGYSVSREKKESFPLTVTSAQKNPTAFYLCASSEIGLAGVDTQYFGPGTRLTVL.

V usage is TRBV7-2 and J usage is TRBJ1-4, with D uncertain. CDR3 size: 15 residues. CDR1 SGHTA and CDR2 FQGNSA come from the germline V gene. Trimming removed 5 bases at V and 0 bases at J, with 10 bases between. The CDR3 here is CASSLPFATNEKLFF. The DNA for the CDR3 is TGTGCCAGCAGCCTACCTTTTGCAACTAATGAAAAACTGTTTTTT.

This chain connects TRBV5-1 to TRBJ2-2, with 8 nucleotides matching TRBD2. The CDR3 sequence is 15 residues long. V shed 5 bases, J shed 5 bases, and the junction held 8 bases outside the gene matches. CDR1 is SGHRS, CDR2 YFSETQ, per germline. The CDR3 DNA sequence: TGCGCCAGCAGTCTGGCGGGAGGTCGGACCGGGGAGCTGTTTTTT. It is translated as CASSLAGGRTGELFF.

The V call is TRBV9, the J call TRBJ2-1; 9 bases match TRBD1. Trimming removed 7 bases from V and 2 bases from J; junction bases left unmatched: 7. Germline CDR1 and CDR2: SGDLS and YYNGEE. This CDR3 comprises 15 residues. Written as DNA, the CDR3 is TGTGCCAGCGGACCCGGGACAGGGCCCTACAATGAGCAGTTCTTC. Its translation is CASGPGTGPYNEQFF.

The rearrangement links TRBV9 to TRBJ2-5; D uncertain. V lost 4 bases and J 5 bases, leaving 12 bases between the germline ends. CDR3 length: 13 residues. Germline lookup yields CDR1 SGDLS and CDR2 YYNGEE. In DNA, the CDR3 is TGTGCCAGCAGCTTGGGTCCCGGGGAGACCCAGTACTTC. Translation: CASSLGPGETQYF.

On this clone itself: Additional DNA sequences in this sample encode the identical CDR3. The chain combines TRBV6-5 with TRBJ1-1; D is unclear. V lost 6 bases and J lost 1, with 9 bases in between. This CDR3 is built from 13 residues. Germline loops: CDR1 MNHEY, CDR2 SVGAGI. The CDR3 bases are TGTGCCAGCAGAGGAGATAGGAACACTGAAGCTTTCTTT. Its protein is CASRGDRNTEAFF.

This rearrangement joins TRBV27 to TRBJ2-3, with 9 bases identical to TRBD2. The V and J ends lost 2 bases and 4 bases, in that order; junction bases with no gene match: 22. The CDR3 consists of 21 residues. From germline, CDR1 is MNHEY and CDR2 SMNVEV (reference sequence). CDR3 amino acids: CASSLGRRTSGSHPAPDTQYF. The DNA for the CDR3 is TGTGCCAGCAGTTTAGGGCGGAGAACTAGCGGGTCCCACCCCGCCCCAGATACGCAGTATTTT.

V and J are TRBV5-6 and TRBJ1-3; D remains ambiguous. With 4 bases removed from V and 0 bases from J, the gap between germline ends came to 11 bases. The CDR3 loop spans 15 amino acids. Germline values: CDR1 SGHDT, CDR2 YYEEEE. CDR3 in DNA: TGTGCCAGCAGCATCACACTTAACTCTGGAAACACCATATATTTT. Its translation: CASSITLNSGNTIYF.

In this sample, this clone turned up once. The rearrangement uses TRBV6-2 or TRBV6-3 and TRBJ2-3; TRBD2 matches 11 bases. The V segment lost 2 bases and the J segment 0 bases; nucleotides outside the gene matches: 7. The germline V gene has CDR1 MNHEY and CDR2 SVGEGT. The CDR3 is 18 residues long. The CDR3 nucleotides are TGTGCCAGCAGTTACACTCTGGGACTAGCGGAGAGCACAGATACGCAGTATTTT. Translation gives CASSYTLGLAESTDTQYF.

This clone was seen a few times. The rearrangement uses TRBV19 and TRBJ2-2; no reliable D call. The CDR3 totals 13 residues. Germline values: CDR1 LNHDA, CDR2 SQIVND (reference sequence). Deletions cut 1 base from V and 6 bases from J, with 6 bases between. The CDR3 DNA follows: TGTGCCAGTAGTATAGGGTTCCCCGGGGAGCTGTTTTTT. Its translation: CASSIGFPGELFF.

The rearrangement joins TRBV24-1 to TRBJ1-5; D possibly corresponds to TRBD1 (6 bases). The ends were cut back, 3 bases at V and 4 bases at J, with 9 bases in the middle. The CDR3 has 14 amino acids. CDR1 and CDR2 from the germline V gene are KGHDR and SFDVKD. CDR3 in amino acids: CATSDRTENQPQHF. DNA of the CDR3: TGTGCCACCAGTGATCGGACAGAAAATCAGCCCCAGCATTTT.

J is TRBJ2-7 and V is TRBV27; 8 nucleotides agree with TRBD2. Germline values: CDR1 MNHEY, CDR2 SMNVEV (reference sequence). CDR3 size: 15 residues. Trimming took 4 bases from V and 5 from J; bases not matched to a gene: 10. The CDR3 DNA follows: TGTGCCAGCAGTTACGGAGTAGCGGGAATGAACGAGCAGTACTTC. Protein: CASSYGVAGMNEQYF.

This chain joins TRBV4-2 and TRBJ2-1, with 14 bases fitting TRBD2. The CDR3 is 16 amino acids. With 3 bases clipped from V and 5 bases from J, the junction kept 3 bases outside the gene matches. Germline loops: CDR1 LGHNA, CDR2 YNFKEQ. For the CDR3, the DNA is TGTGCCAGCAGCCACCGACTAGCGGGAGGGGACAATGAGCAGTTCTTC. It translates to CASSHRLAGGDNEQFF.

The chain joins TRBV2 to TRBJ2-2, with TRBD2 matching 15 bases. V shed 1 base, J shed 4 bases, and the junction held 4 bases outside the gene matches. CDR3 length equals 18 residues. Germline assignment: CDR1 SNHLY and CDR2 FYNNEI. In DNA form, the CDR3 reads TGTGCCAGCAGTGAAGAGCCGGGACTAGCGGGAGGCACCGGGGAGCTGTTTTTT. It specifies CASSEEPGLAGGTGELFF. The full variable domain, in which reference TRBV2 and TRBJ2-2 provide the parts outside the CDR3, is EPEVTQTPSHQVTQMGQEVILRCVPISNHLYFYWYRQILGQKVEFLVSFYNNEISEKSEIFDDQFSVERPDGSNFTLKIRSTKLEDSAMYFCASSEEPGLAGGTGELFFGEGSRLTVL.

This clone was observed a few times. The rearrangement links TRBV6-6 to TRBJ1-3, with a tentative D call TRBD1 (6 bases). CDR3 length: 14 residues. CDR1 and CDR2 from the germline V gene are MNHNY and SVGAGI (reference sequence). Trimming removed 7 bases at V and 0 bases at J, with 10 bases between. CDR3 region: CASNTGSSGNTIYF. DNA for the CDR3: TGTGCCAGCAACACAGGGAGCTCTGGAAACACCATATATTTT.

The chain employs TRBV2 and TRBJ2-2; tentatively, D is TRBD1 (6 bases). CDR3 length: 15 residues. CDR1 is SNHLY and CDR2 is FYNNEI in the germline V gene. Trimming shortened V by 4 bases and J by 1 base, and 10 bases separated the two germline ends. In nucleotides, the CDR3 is TGTGCCAGCAGTGGTAGAGGGGGGAACACCGGGGAGCTGTTTTTT. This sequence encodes CASSGRGGNTGELFF.

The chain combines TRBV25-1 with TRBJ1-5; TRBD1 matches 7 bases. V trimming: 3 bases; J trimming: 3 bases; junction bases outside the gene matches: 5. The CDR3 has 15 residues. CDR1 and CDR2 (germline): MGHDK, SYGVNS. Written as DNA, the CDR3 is TGTGCCAGCAGTGACCACAGGGGAAACAATCAGCCCCAGCATTTT. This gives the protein CASSDHRGNNQPQHF.

The CDR3 coding sequence is TGTGCCATCAGTGAGGTTGCCGGGGCTGGCTACACCTTC. This gives the protein CAISEVAGAGYTF. The chain uses TRBV10-3 and TRBJ1-2, with a tentative D call TRBD1 (5 bases). CDR1 ENHRY and CDR2 SYGVKD come from the germline V gene. V lost 2 bases to trimming and J lost 7 bases, with 11 bases between them. The CDR3 contains 13 residues.

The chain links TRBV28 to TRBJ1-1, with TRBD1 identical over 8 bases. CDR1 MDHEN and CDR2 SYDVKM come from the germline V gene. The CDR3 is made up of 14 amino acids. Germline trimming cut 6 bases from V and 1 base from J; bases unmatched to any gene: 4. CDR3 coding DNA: TGTGCCAGCAGACAGGGGGGGAGGAACACTGAAGCTTTCTTT. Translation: CASRQGGRNTEAFF.

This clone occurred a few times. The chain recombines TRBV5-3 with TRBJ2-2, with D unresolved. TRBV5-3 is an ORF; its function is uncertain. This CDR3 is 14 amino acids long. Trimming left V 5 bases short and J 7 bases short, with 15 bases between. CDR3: CARRERRTCGELFF. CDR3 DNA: TGTGCCAGAAGGGAAAGAAGAACGTGCGGGGAGCTGTTTTTT.